What follows are 29 T cell receptor beta chains derived from one specimen sequenced in a study of T cells after yellow fever vaccination (dated by TCRdb to the late 2010s). Libraries came from 5' RACE. The instrument was an Illumina HiSeq 2500. Clones were called with MiXCR by TCRdb after fastp trimmed the public reads at Q25, and only in-frame beta chains were retained. Merged by CDR3 protein, the rows form single entries marked with the most common genes and DNA. The sample has some 670,000 distinct CDR3 sequences on record, around 12% of them singletons. Approximately 15% of the sample is taken by the ten largest. According to the study, the label for this sample's treatment or condition signals: live attenuated yellow fever vaccine strain. The source was PBMCs, collected on the day of the yellow fever booster vaccination. Receptors originate from a man under 40 who received the YFV17D yellow fever vaccine.

This clonotype was found many times. This chain uses TRBV24-1 with TRBJ2-1; D ambiguous. The CDR3 is 13 residues long. The V gene lost 9 bases and the J gene lost 2 bases, with 10 bases spanning the gap. From germline, CDR1 is KGHDR and CDR2 SFDVKD. This CDR3 is CATGGEPYNEQFF. The CDR3 nucleotides are TGTGCCACCGGCGGCGAACCCTACAATGAGCAGTTCTTC.

In this sample, this clonotype turned up a few times. This chain uses TRBV3-1 with TRBJ2-7; D unresolved. The CDR3 sequence is 14 residues long. Trimming left V 4 bases short and J 3 bases short, with 13 bases between. Germline V gene sequence: CDR1 LGHDT, CDR2 YNNKEL (reference sequence). The CDR3 is CASSPDGTRYEQYF. The CDR3 DNA is TGTGCCAGCAGCCCGGACGGTACACGCTACGAGCAGTACTTC.

J is TRBJ2-5 and V is TRBV7-2; 7 bases line up with TRBD1. Germline values: CDR1 SGHTA, CDR2 FQGNSA. The trim removed 5 bases at V and 5 bases at J, leaving 8 bases unmatched. The CDR3 runs 14 residues. CDR3 DNA: TGTGCCAGCAGCCCACAGGGGACCGGGGAGACCCAGTACTTC. Translating it yields CASSPQGTGETQYF.

The V and J genes are TRBV20-1 and TRBJ2-1, with 7 bases identical to TRBD2. V was clipped by 6 bases and J by 10 bases; unmatched bases: 12. Looked up from germline, CDR1 is DFQATT and CDR2 is SNEGSKA (reference sequence). This CDR3 contains 13 residues. The CDR3 sequence is CSAQRRESGEQFF. CDR3 DNA sequence: TGCAGTGCCCAGAGGCGGGAGTCGGGGGAGCAGTTCTTC.

This clonotype came up a few times. CDR3 nucleotides: TGTGCCACCAGCAGAGATCCTGCCGGACAGGGCTATGTTGGCTACACCTTC. This translates into CATSRDPAGQGYVGYTF. The genes are TRBV15 and TRBJ1-2, with 8 bases aligning to TRBD1. V dropped 0 bases and J dropped 7; count of bases not matched to a gene: 13. The CDR3 covers 17 residues. Germline V gives CDR1 LNHNV, CDR2 YYDKDF (reference sequence).

The chain employs TRBV5-6 and TRBJ2-3, with a possible D match to TRBD1 (6 bases). The germline gives CDR1 SGHDT, CDR2 YYEEEE. Trimming left V 3 bases short and J 3 bases short, with 14 bases between. The CDR3 is 15 residues long. The CDR3 loop is CASSYRDTVTDTQYF. The CDR3 DNA reads TGTGCCAGCAGCTACCGGGACACGGTGACAGATACGCAGTATTTT.

This chain connects TRBV9 to TRBJ2-7; D not certain. The CDR3 covers 12 residues. V lost 4 bases and J 2 bases, leaving 7 bases between the germline ends. Germline loops: CDR1 SGDLS, CDR2 YYNGEE. The CDR3 loop reads CASSRTPYEQYF. In nucleotides, the CDR3 is TGTGCCAGCAGCAGGACCCCCTACGAGCAGTACTTC.

The J gene is TRBJ2-7, the V gene TRBV20-1, with a tentative D call TRBD1 (5 bases). Trimming took off 0 bases at V and 4 bases at J, with 10 bases between the two ends. CDR1 DFQATT and CDR2 SNEGSKA come from the germline V gene (reference sequence). The CDR3 runs to 13 residues. The chain's CDR3 is CSARDDRRYEQYF. The CDR3 region has the DNA TGCAGTGCTAGAGATGACAGAAGATACGAGCAGTACTTC.

The chain recombines TRBV28 with TRBJ2-5; 11 nucleotides line up with TRBD1. The germline V gene has CDR1 MDHEN and CDR2 SYDVKM. The CDR3 loop spans 15 amino acids. The trim removed 8 bases at V and 6 bases at J, leaving 11 bases unmatched. The CDR3 DNA sequence: TGTGCCAGCTCCTCCGGGACAGGGGGAATGAAGACCCAGTACTTC. It specifies CASSSGTGGMKTQYF.

This clonotype was found a few times. J is TRBJ1-1 and V is TRBV27; D is ambiguous. In germline, CDR1 is MNHEY, CDR2 SMNVEV (reference sequence). The CDR3 consists of 15 residues. V was shortened by 2 bases and J by 1 base, with 11 bases between the two germline ends. For the CDR3, the DNA is TGTGCCAGCAGTTTAAATCTAGGGTGGAACACTGAAGCTTTCTTT. Protein product: CASSLNLGWNTEAFF.

The J gene is TRBJ2-7, the V gene TRBV30; D gene ambiguous. The CDR3 is made up of 12 amino acids. Germline CDR1 GTSNPN, CDR2 SVGIG (reference sequence). Trimming removed 0 bases from V and 6 bases from J, with 9 bases in between. The CDR3 region is CAWSVPGSEQYF. CDR3 nucleotides: TGTGCCTGGAGTGTCCCCGGGTCCGAGCAGTACTTC.

The rearrangement uses TRBV20-1 and TRBJ2-7, with D possibly being TRBD2 (5 bases). The CDR3 runs to 11 residues. Trimming pared 2 bases from V and 11 bases from J, leaving 13 bases between. Germline-derived CDR1 and CDR2 are DFQATT and SNEGSKA (reference sequence). The CDR3 nucleotides are TGCAGTGCTAGACCCACGGGAAGGGAGTACTTC. It codes for CSARPTGREYF.

This clonotype was detected a few times. CDR3 nucleotides: TGTGCCAGCACTAAAGCGGGAGGGGTGACAGATACGCAGTATTTT. It yields the protein CASTKAGGVTDTQYF. This sequence joins TRBV6-2 or TRBV6-3 and TRBJ2-3; 10 bases fit TRBD2. This CDR3 contains 15 residues. V trimming: 7 bases; J trimming: 3 bases; junction bases outside the gene matches: 7. Germline assignment: CDR1 MNHEY and CDR2 SVGEGT.

This clonotype was counted at least ten times. V usage is TRBV5-5 and J usage is TRBJ2-7; D tentatively reads TRBD1 or TRBD2 (5 bases each). The CDR3 has 15 residues. Germline assignment: CDR1 SGHKS and CDR2 YYEKEE (reference sequence). Between the trimmed V and J ends, which lost 4 bases and 2 bases, there was a span of 16 bases. Here the CDR3 reads CASSLPGTGTYEQYF. DNA for the CDR3: TGTGCCAGCAGCCTCCCCGGGACGGGAACCTACGAGCAGTACTTC.

This clonotype was observed at least ten times. The rearrangement links TRBV29-1 to TRBJ2-3; D not certain. With 4 bases removed from V and 0 bases from J, the gap between germline ends came to 11 bases. The CDR3 is 14 residues long. Looked up from germline, CDR1 is SQVTM and CDR2 is ANQGSEA. The CDR3 coding sequence is TGCAGCGTTGTATACTTTACTAGCACAGATACGCAGTATTTT. Translated, it gives CSVVYFTSTDTQYF.

In this sample, this clonotype turned up many times. This chain joins TRBV18 and TRBJ2-3, with D perhaps TRBD2 (6 bases). Per germline, CDR1 KGHSH and CDR2 LQKENI. Deletions cut 3 bases from V and 3 bases from J, with 13 bases between. This CDR3 spans 15 amino acids. The CDR3 DNA is TGTGCCAGCTCACCCGCGGGACGGAGTACAGATACGCAGTATTTT. This gives the protein CASSPAGRSTDTQYF.

The chain combines TRBV5-1 with TRBJ1-1; D is possibly TRBD1 (5 bases). Trimming shortened V by 4 bases and J by 1 base, and 11 bases separated the two germline ends. The germline gives CDR1 SGHRS, CDR2 YFSETQ. The CDR3 contains 14 residues. The CDR3 protein is CASSPSGGNTEAFF. The CDR3, as DNA: TGCGCCAGCAGCCCCAGTGGGGGGAACACTGAAGCTTTCTTT.

The chain recombines TRBV5-5 with TRBJ2-7; TRBD2 aligns across 13 bases. With 4 bases clipped from V and 2 bases from J, the junction kept 9 bases outside the gene matches. Germline V gene sequence: CDR1 SGHKS, CDR2 YYEKEE (reference sequence). The CDR3 is 17 residues long. CDR3 protein: CASSQRLAGGSPYEQYF. DNA for the CDR3: TGTGCCAGCAGCCAAAGACTAGCGGGAGGTTCCCCCTACGAGCAGTACTTC. The entire variable domain, with the rest obtained from reference TRBV5-5 and TRBJ2-7, is as follows: DAGVTQSPTHLIKTRGQQVTLRCSPISGHKSVSWYQQVLGQGPQFIFQYYEKEERGRGNFPDRFSARQFPNYSSELNVNALLLGDSALYLCASSQRLAGGSPYEQYFGPGTRLTVT.

This clonotype was detected a few times. The chain links TRBV7-6 to TRBJ2-1; 11 bases map to TRBD2. V lost 6 bases and J lost 7; bases outside the gene matches: 8. The CDR3 is made up of 15 amino acids. The germline V gene encodes CDR1 SGHVS and CDR2 FNYEAQ. The CDR3 loop reads CASRATSGRVNEQFF. The CDR3 coding sequence is TGTGCCAGCAGGGCTACTAGCGGGAGAGTTAATGAGCAGTTCTTC.

Notes on this clonotype: A much bigger clone sits one base away, suggesting this may be a read error. The chain links TRBV12-3 or TRBV12-4 to TRBJ2-5; 11 positions match TRBD1. This CDR3 region has 18 residues. The CDR3 loop is CAISTRIIGTGGMETQYF. Here the CDR3 DNA reads TGTGCCATCAGTACCCGGATAATCGGGACAGGGGGAATGGAGACCCAGTACTTC.

This clonotype was seen more than once but under ten times. The gene calls are TRBV6-2 or TRBV6-3 and TRBJ2-7; 11 nucleotides agree with TRBD1. The junction had 8 bases not matched to a gene; V was cut back by 5 bases and J by 5 bases. Germline V gene data show CDR1 as MNHEY and CDR2 as SVGEGT. This CDR3 has 15 amino acids. In DNA, the CDR3 is TGTGCCAGCAGTCGCAGCGGGACAGGGGGAAACGAGCAGTACTTC. This sequence encodes CASSRSGTGGNEQYF.

The chain is built from TRBV5-1 and TRBJ2-2; 7 positions match TRBD2. CDR3 length: 14 residues. The germline gives CDR1 SGHRS, CDR2 YFSETQ. With 2 bases clipped from V and 4 bases from J, the junction kept 2 bases outside the gene matches. The CDR3 reads CASSFGGGTGELFF. DNA of the CDR3: TGCGCCAGCAGCTTCGGCGGGGGCACCGGGGAGCTGTTTTTT.

This clonotype was detected many times. The V gene is TRBV6-2 or TRBV6-3, the J gene TRBJ1-1; 7 bases fit TRBD1. The CDR3 is 14 residues long. V trimming: 3 bases; J trimming: 1 base; junction bases outside the gene matches: 2. CDR1 MNHEY and CDR2 SVGEGT come from the germline V gene. Written as DNA, the CDR3 is TGTGCCAGCAGTTATAGGACAGGGAACACTGAAGCTTTCTTT. Translating gives CASSYRTGNTEAFF.

The chain combines TRBV23-1 with TRBJ2-1; D uncertain. TRBV23-1 is marked as an open reading frame, function uncertain. The CDR3 totals 8 residues. V lost 11 bases, J lost 9 bases, and 5 bases lay in between. CDR3 sequence (DNA): TGCGCCCCGTGTGAGCAGTTCTTC. It translates to CAPCEQFF.

V and J are TRBV9 and TRBJ2-5, with D perhaps assigned TRBD1 or TRBD2 (5 bases each). Deletions cut 0 bases from V and 4 bases from J, with 13 bases between. There are 15 residues in the CDR3. In germline, CDR1 is SGDLS, CDR2 YYNGEE. The chain's CDR3 is CASSVGDGIGETQYF. The CDR3 DNA reads as TGTGCCAGCAGCGTAGGGGACGGGATTGGAGAGACCCAGTACTTC. Together with reference TRBV9 and TRBJ2-5, the CDR3 gives the full variable domain: DSGVTQTPKHLITATGQRVTLRCSPRSGDLSVYWYQQSLDQGLQFLIQYYNGEERAKGNILERFSAQQFPDLHSELNLSSLELGDSALYFCASSVGDGIGETQYFGPGTRLLVL.

J is TRBJ2-7 and V is TRBV7-2; TRBD1 aligns across 9 bases. V gave up 5 bases and J gave up 1 base; unmatched junction bases: 3. CDR1 and CDR2 from the germline V gene are SGHTA and FQGNSA. The CDR3 sequence is 14 residues long. CDR3 sequence (DNA): TGTGCCAGCAGCCCGACAGGGGGTTCCTACGAGCAGTACTTC. Residues: CASSPTGGSYEQYF.

The chain joins TRBV29-1 to TRBJ2-3; TRBD2 might be the D (5 bases). The CDR3 loop spans 13 amino acids. The germline V gene encodes CDR1 SQVTM and CDR2 ANQGSEA. Deletions cut 0 bases from V and 5 bases from J, with 9 bases between. CDR3 residues: CSVEDSAGDTQYF. The CDR3 DNA reads TGCAGCGTTGAAGATAGTGCGGGAGATACGCAGTATTTT.

The chain uses TRBV5-1 and TRBJ2-6, with TRBD2 matching over 9 bases. The germline gives CDR1 SGHRS, CDR2 YFSETQ. This CDR3 comprises 17 residues. Trimming took 4 bases from V and 1 from J; bases not matched to a gene: 6. CDR3 loop: CASSSSGSESGANVLTF. The CDR3 DNA follows: TGCGCCAGCAGCAGTAGCGGGAGCGAGTCTGGGGCCAACGTCCTGACTTTC.

The genes are TRBV7-2 and TRBJ2-7, with D tentatively TRBD1 (6 bases). The CDR3 spans 15 residues. CDR1 is SGHTA and CDR2 is FQGNSA in the germline V gene. Deletions cut 5 bases from V and 2 bases from J, with 16 bases between. The CDR3 sequence is CASSLRGRGPYEQYF. The CDR3 nucleotides are TGTGCCAGCAGCCTCAGGGGACGGGGACCCTACGAGCAGTACTTC.